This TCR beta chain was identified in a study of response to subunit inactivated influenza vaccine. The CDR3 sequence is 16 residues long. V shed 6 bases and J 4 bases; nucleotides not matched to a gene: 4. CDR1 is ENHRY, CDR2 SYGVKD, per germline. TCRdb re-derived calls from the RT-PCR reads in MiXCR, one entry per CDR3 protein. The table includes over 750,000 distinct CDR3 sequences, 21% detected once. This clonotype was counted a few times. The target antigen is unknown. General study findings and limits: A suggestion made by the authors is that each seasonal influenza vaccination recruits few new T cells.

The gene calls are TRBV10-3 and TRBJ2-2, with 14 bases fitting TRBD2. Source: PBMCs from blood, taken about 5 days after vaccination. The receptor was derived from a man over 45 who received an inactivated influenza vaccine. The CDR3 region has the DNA TGTGCCATCAGGGGGACTAGCGGGAGACGCACCGGGGAGCTGTTTTTT. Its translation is CAIRGTSGRRTGELFF.